This TCR beta chain was sequenced in a study of blood T cell repertoires in COVID-19. The wider study: T cells, B-cell-depleted T cells, or PBMCs provided the cDNA or gDNA that served as material.

The germline V gene encodes CDR1 LNHDA and CDR2 SQIVND (reference sequence). The CDR3 consists of 12 residues. V lost 2 bases and J lost 6, with 8 bases in between. Sequenced by immunoSEQ multiplex PCR; TCRdb stores in-frame clones only, minus some. The table has about 260,000 clones, over 75% seen once. This sequence was found in a woman between 50 and 59 years old with acute or convalescent COVID-19. This chain joins TRBV19 and TRBJ2-7, with D possibly TRBD1 on 5 matching bases. Sequenced material: peripheral blood. CDR3: CASSIPGAEQYF. The DNA of the CDR3 is TGTGCCAGTAGTATACCTGGGGCCGAGCAGTACTTC.